The source of this T cell receptor (beta chain) is a study of blood T cell repertoires in COVID-19. Study details: Sample material is recorded as cDNA or gDNA derived from T cells, B-cell-depleted T cells, or PBMCs.

Methods used by the authors: The assay estimated nucleated cells by amplifying reference gene primers. Only in-frame clones appear in the TCRdb table, and some are missing; sequencing was by immunoSEQ multiplex PCR. The DNA was the basis for D and trimming; V, J and clone size are from that table. The data hold roughly 100,000 clones, with 85% to 90% observed a single time. The CDR3 has 15 residues. Germline CDR1 is LNHDA and CDR2 is SQIVND (reference sequence). Losses at the gene ends were 1 base for V and 4 bases for J; bases not matched to a gene: 2. This clonotype was sampled from a human donor in a cohort sampled during active COVID-19. This chain uses TRBV19 with TRBJ1-1; TRBD1 agrees at 11 bases. The sample taken for sequencing was peripheral blood. In nucleotides, the CDR3 is TGTGCCAGTAGTATAGCCGGGACAGGGGGCACTGAAGCTTTCTTT. This gives the protein CASSIAGTGGTEAFF.